A selection of T cell receptor beta chains follows, all from one sample in a study of type 1 and type 2 diabetes patients. MiXCR, run by TCRdb on the multiplex PCR reads, gives a single entry per CDR3 protein. The sample yields more than 250,000 distinct CDR3 sequences, around 47% seen once. The specimen sequenced was peripheral blood mononuclear cells (PBMCs). The receptors originated from a man aged 18 to 29 with type 2 diabetes. The CDR3 runs from the conserved cysteine through the conserved F or W. Fields, in order: J gene, V gene, clone size, D gene, CDR3 DNA, CDR3 protein. The D gene is left open where the match is weak. Rows give clone size only sometimes, using once, few, many, or a class for an expanded clone.

J: TRBJ2-5
V: TRBV20-1
size: -
D: TRBD1
DNA: TGCAGTGCTAGAGATCCCGGACAGGGGGCTTACGAGACCCAGTACTTC
CDR3: CSARDPGQGAYETQYF

J: TRBJ2-3
V: TRBV14
size: few
D: -
DNA: TGTGCCAGCAGCCAATACAGAAGCACAGATACGCAGTATTTT
CDR3: CASSQYRSTDTQYF

J: TRBJ1-1
V: TRBV5-1
size: few
D: -
DNA: TGCGCCAGCAGTCCCTCGGGCGAGTCTGAAGCTTTCTTT
CDR3: CASSPSGESEAFF

J: TRBJ2-2
V: TRBV29-1
size: -
D: TRBD2
DNA: TGCAGCGTTGGGGATCTTAGGGGCGGGGGAGGCGCCGGGGAGCTGTTTTTT
CDR3: CSVGDLRGGGGAGELFF

J: TRBJ2-3
V: TRBV7-3
size: -
D: TRBD2
DNA: TGTGCCAGCAGCGTTGGATTGTGGACTAGCGGCACAGATACGCAGTATTTT
CDR3: CASSVGLWTSGTDTQYF

J: TRBJ1-2
V: TRBV6-6
size: -
D: -
DNA: TGTGCCAGCAGCCCGGGGGGGGGGGACTATGGCTACACCTTC
CDR3: CASSPGGGDYGYTF

J: TRBJ2-7
V: TRBV13
size: few
D: -
DNA: TGTGCCAGCAGCTTAGTCCACTCCTACGAGCAGTACTTC
CDR3: CASSLVHSYEQYF

J: TRBJ2-7
V: TRBV6-4
size: few
D: TRBD1
DNA: TGTGCCGCCCAGCCCTCGACAGGGCCCGTCGAGCAGTACTTC
CDR3: CAAQPSTGPVEQYF

J: TRBJ1-5
V: TRBV12-3/TRBV12-4
size: -
D: -
DNA: TGTGCCAGCAGGGAGGCGCAGGGTCGTCAGCCCCAGCATTTT
CDR3: CASREAQGRQPQHF

J: TRBJ2-6
V: TRBV28
size: -
D: -
DNA: TGTGCCAGCACCACTTCATCTGGGGCCAACGTCCTGACTTTC
CDR3: CASTTSSGANVLTF

J: TRBJ1-2
V: TRBV10-3
size: -
D: TRBD1
DNA: TGTGCCATCTACAGGGGGACACTCGACTATGGCTACACCTTC
CDR3: CAIYRGTLDYGYTF

J: TRBJ2-1
V: TRBV27
size: -
D: -
DNA: TGTGCCAGCAGTAACTACAATGAGCAGTTCTTC
CDR3: CASSNYNEQFF

J: TRBJ2-7
V: TRBV29-1
size: few
D: TRBD1
DNA: TGCAGCGTTGACGACAGGGGCTCCCAGTACTTC
CDR3: CSVDDRGSQYF

J: TRBJ2-5
V: TRBV2
size: -
D: TRBD2
DNA: TGTGCCAGCAGGGGGACTAGCGGGGTAGAGACCCAGTACTTC
CDR3: CASRGTSGVETQYF

J: TRBJ2-1
V: TRBV11-2
size: few
D: -
DNA: TGTGCCAGCAGCTTAGGCCTAGCGTCAGGGGAGCAGTTCTTC
CDR3: CASSLGLASGEQFF

J: TRBJ2-5
V: TRBV20-1
size: few
D: TRBD2
DNA: TGCAGTGCTAGAGAGGGACTAGCGGTCCAAGAGACCCAGTACTTC
CDR3: CSAREGLAVQETQYF

J: TRBJ1-6
V: TRBV30
size: few
D: TRBD1
DNA: TGTGCCTGGAGTGAAGGACAGGGGGGTTCACCCCTCCACTTT
CDR3: CAWSEGQGGSPLHF

J: TRBJ2-2
V: TRBV11-2
size: few
D: -
DNA: TGTGCCAGCAGATCAACCGGGACACACACCGGGGAGCTGTTTTTT
CDR3: CASRSTGTHTGELFF

J: TRBJ2-1
V: TRBV6-6
size: -
D: TRBD2
DNA: TGTGCCAGCAGTTACTCGAAACAGCGGGAGTTGTATAATGAGCAGTTCTTC
CDR3: CASSYSKQRELYNEQFF

J: TRBJ1-2
V: TRBV5-1
size: -
D: TRBD1
DNA: TGTGCCAGCAGCCACGGGACAGGGAATGCTTATGGCTACACCTTC
CDR3: CASSHGTGNAYGYTF

J: TRBJ2-1
V: TRBV7-8
size: few
D: -
DNA: TGTGCCAGCAGCTTAGAACTGAACAATGAGCAGTTCTTC
CDR3: CASSLELNNEQFF

J: TRBJ1-5
V: TRBV30
size: -
D: -
DNA: TGTGCCTGGAGTTTGGGGGGGAATCAGCCCCAGCATTTT
CDR3: CAWSLGGNQPQHF

J: TRBJ2-7
V: TRBV2
size: -
D: -
DNA: TGTGCCAGCACCAGGACGGCGAGCTCCTACGAGCAGTACTTC
CDR3: CASTRTASSYEQYF

J: TRBJ1-6
V: TRBV27
size: -
D: -
DNA: TGTGCCAGCAGCCTCCCGGCGGGACTCGGGCCCCTCCACTTT
CDR3: CASSLPAGLGPLHF

J: TRBJ2-3
V: TRBV15
size: few
D: -
DNA: TGTGCCACCAGCAGTGGGAGCGGATTCACAGATACGCAGTATTTT
CDR3: CATSSGSGFTDTQYF

J: TRBJ2-1
V: TRBV6-5
size: -
D: TRBD2
DNA: TGTGCCAGCAGTTTACTAGCGGGCCCAGGGAACTCCTACAATGAGCAGTTCTTC
CDR3: CASSLLAGPGNSYNEQFF

J: TRBJ2-7
V: TRBV5-1
size: -
D: -
DNA: TGTGCCAGCAGCCTCAATAGTGGGACTCGGGAGCAGTACTTC
CDR3: CASSLNSGTREQYF

J: TRBJ1-5
V: TRBV28
size: once
D: TRBD1
DNA: TGTGCCATTACAGGGGGCGGAAGCAATCAGCCCCAGCATTTT
CDR3: CAITGGGSNQPQHF

J: TRBJ1-2
V: TRBV28
size: -
D: -
DNA: TGTGCCAGCAGCATGGTTGGGGACCTCAACTATGGCTACACCTTC
CDR3: CASSMVGDLNYGYTF

J: TRBJ2-3
V: TRBV7-2
size: -
D: TRBD1
DNA: TGTGCCAGCAGAGGACAGGGGGCTCTCACAGATACGCAGTATTTT
CDR3: CASRGQGALTDTQYF

J: TRBJ2-2
V: TRBV6-6
size: -
D: TRBD2
DNA: TGTGCCATCAGTTCAGCTAGCGGGAGTTGGGACACCGGGGAGCTGTTTTTT
CDR3: CAISSASGSWDTGELFF

J: TRBJ2-7
V: TRBV7-3
size: -
D: TRBD2
DNA: TGTGCCAGCAGCTTATATGTGGGAGGGCCCTACGAGCAGTACTTC
CDR3: CASSLYVGGPYEQYF

J: TRBJ1-4
V: TRBV5-1
size: few
D: -
DNA: TGCGCCAGCAGCCCCCTTGGCCATAATGAAAAACTGTTTTTT
CDR3: CASSPLGHNEKLFF

J: TRBJ1-5
V: TRBV7-2
size: once
D: -
DNA: TGTGCCAGCAGCTTAGGTTCCGGGGGTGGTCAGCCCCAGCATTTT
CDR3: CASSLGSGGGQPQHF

J: TRBJ1-1
V: TRBV10-1
size: -
D: TRBD1
DNA: TGCGCCAGCAGATCAGACAGGGCGTCTTCTGAAGCTTTCTTT
CDR3: CASRSDRASSEAFF

J: TRBJ1-2
V: TRBV10-3
size: -
D: -
DNA: TGTGCCAGCAGTGAGTTGGGGCGGCTTAACTATGGCTACACCTTC
CDR3: CASSELGRLNYGYTF

J: TRBJ2-7
V: TRBV10-2
size: -
D: -
DNA: TGCGCCAGCAGTGAGTACAGAACCTACGAGCAGTACTTC
CDR3: CASSEYRTYEQYF

J: TRBJ2-5
V: TRBV27
size: few
D: -
DNA: TGTGCCAGCAGGGAATACCAAGAGACCCAGTACTTC
CDR3: CASREYQETQYF

J: TRBJ2-5
V: TRBV7-3
size: -
D: -
DNA: TGTGCCAGCAGCTCGACCGTTGAGGGGGGGACCCAGTACTTC
CDR3: CASSSTVEGGTQYF

J: TRBJ1-5
V: TRBV2
size: -
D: TRBD1
DNA: TGTGCCAGCAGTGCGCCGGGACAGTCCATTGGTGATCAGCCCCAGCATTTT
CDR3: CASSAPGQSIGDQPQHF

J: TRBJ2-4
V: TRBV7-3
size: -
D: -
DNA: TGTGCCAGCAGTTTAGCGGCGATAAACATTCAGTACTTC
CDR3: CASSLAAINIQYF

J: TRBJ1-1
V: TRBV7-6
size: -
D: -
DNA: TGTGCCAGCAGCCTGGCCTTCTTTTTGAGGCAGCGACTTCGATGGAACACTGAAGCTTTCTTT
CDR3: CASSLAFFLRQRLRWNTEAFF

J: TRBJ1-1
V: TRBV24-1
size: few
D: -
DNA: TGTGCCACCAGTGATCCGGAACGAGGTACTGAAGCTTTCTTT
CDR3: CATSDPERGTEAFF